Following are 7 T cell receptor beta chains from one sample sequenced in a study of cytomegalovirus exposure and HLA in healthy donors. Clones were sequenced by immunoSEQ multiplex PCR, and TCRdb holds only the in-frame ones, with some missing. The profile shows about 260,000 clones, 90% of them singletons. The sequencing input was PBMCs. The receptor set was obtained from a woman aged 30 to 39 in good health and CMV-seronegative.

The V call is TRBV7-3, the J call TRBJ2-3; 12 bases map to TRBD2. This CDR3 region has 16 residues. Germline CDR1 SGHTA, CDR2 FQGTGA. V lost 0 bases and J lost 6; bases outside the gene matches: 4. CDR3 nucleotide sequence: TGTGCCAGCAGCTTAACGTTGACTAGCGGGAGTGATACGCAGTATTTT. The encoded protein is CASSLTLTSGSDTQYF.

V gene TRBV27 combines with J gene TRBJ1-5, with 10 bases lining up with TRBD1. This CDR3 is built from 16 residues. In germline, CDR1 is MNHEY, CDR2 SMNVEV (reference sequence). Germline trimming cut 5 bases from V and 1 base from J; bases unmatched to any gene: 5. DNA for the CDR3: TGTGCCAGCAGTCCGAGGGACAGGGGAAGCAATCAGCCCCAGCATTTT. As protein: CASSPRDRGSNQPQHF.

The gene calls are TRBV9 and TRBJ2-3; possible D gene TRBD2, 6 bases. The CDR3 contains 15 residues. Trimming left V 2 bases short and J 7 bases short, with 17 bases between. Germline CDR1 SGDLS, CDR2 YYNGEE. For the CDR3, the DNA is TGTGCCAGCAGCGTTATTAGCGGACGGGGAAATACGCAGTATTTT. Translating gives CASSVISGRGNTQYF.

V is TRBV10-3 and J is TRBJ2-3; 13 bases match TRBD2. The CDR3 sequence is 16 residues long. The germline V gene encodes CDR1 ENHRY and CDR2 SYGVKD. Trimming cost V 6 bases and J 2 bases; bases outside gene matches: 5. CDR3: CAISWTSGGPTDTQYF. The CDR3 region has the DNA TGTGCCATCAGCTGGACTAGCGGGGGCCCCACAGATACGCAGTATTTT.

The V and J genes are TRBV19 and TRBJ2-7; 11 positions agree with TRBD2. Germline CDR1 reads LNHDA; CDR2 reads SQIVND (reference sequence). J gave up 2 bases and V 1 base, and 1 base lay outside the gene matches. The CDR3 spans 15 residues. CDR3 sequence (DNA): TGTGCCAGTAGTATAGGTAGCGGGAGGGCCTACGAGCAGTACTTC. Amino acid sequence: CASSIGSGRAYEQYF. Together with reference TRBV19 and TRBJ2-7, the CDR3 gives the full variable domain: DGGITQSPKYLFRKEGQNVTLSCEQNLNHDAMYWYRQDPGQGLRLIYYSQIVNDFQKGDIAEGYSVSREKKESFPLTVTSAQKNPTAFYLCASSIGSGRAYEQYFGPGTRLTVT.

CDR3 loop: CASSLNPDRERAFF. The CDR3 DNA follows: TGTGCCAGCAGCTTGAATCCGGACAGGGAACGGGCTTTCTTT. The genes are TRBV7-2 and TRBJ1-1; 8 bases fit TRBD1. V gave up 3 bases and J gave up 11 bases; unmatched junction bases: 11. This CDR3 contains 14 residues. Per the germline V gene, CDR1 is SGHTA and CDR2 is FQGNSA.

The chain links TRBV11-3 to TRBJ2-5; TRBD2 matches 13 bases. The J segment lost 4 bases and the V segment lost 5 bases, leaving 7 bases of the junction unmatched. The germline CDR1 and CDR2 sequences are SGHNT and YENEEA. This CDR3 is built from 16 residues. The DNA for the CDR3 is TGTGCCAGCAGCCACACGGGACTAGCGGGATCAGAGACCCAGTACTTC. Translating gives CASSHTGLAGSETQYF.